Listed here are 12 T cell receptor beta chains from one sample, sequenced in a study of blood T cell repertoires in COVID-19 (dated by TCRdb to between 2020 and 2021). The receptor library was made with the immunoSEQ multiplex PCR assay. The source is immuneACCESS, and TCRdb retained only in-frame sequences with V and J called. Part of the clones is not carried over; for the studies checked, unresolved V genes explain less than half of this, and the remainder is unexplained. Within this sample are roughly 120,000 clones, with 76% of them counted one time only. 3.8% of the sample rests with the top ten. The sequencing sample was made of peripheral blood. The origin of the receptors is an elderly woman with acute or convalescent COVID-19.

The CDR3 nucleotides read TGTGCCAGCTCATGGGGCCCATACGAGCAGTACTTC. Translated: CASSWGPYEQYF. The chain uses TRBV18 and TRBJ2-7; tentative D call: TRBD1 (5 bases). The CDR3 is 12 amino acids. The germline V gene has CDR1 KGHSH and CDR2 LQKENI. V lost 5 bases and J 4 bases, leaving 9 bases between the germline ends.

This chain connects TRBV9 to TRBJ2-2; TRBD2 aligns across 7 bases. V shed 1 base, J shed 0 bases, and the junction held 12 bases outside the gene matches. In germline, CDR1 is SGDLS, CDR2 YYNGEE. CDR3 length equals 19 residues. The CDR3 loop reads CASSVNIPGEGSNTGELFF. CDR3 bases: TGTGCCAGCAGCGTAAATATACCTGGGGAGGGCTCGAACACCGGGGAGCTGTTTTTT.

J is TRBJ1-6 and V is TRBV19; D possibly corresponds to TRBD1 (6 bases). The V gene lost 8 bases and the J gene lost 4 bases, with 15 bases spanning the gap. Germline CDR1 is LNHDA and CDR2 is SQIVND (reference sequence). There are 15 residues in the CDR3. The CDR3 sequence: CASAFGQTYNSPLHF. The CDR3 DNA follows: TGTGCCAGTGCTTTTGGACAGACGTATAATTCACCCCTCCACTTT.

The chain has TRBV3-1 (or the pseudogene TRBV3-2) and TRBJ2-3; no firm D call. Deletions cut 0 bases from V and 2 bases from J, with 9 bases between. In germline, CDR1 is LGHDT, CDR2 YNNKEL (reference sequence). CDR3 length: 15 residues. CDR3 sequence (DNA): TGTGCCAGCAGCCAAGATTTAGCTGACACAGATACGCAGTATTTT. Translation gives CASSQDLADTDTQYF.

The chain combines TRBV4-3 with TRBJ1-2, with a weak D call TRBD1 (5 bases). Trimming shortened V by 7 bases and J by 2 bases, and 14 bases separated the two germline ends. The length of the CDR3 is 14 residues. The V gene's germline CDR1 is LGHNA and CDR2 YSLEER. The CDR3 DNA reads TGCGCCAGCACCATGGGAGGGGCGAACTATGGCTACACCTTC. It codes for CASTMGGANYGYTF.

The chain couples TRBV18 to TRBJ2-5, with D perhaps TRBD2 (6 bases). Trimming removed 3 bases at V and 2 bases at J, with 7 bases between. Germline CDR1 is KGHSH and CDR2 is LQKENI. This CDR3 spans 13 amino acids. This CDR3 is CASSPGGQETQYF. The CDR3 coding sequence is TGTGCCAGCTCACCGGGGGGTCAAGAGACCCAGTACTTC.

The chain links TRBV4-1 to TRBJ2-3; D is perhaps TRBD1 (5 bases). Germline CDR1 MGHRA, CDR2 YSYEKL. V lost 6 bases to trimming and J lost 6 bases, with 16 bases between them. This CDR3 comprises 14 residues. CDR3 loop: CASRLGLGVDTQYF. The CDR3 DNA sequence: TGCGCCAGCAGGCTGGGGCTCGGAGTCGATACGCAGTATTTT.

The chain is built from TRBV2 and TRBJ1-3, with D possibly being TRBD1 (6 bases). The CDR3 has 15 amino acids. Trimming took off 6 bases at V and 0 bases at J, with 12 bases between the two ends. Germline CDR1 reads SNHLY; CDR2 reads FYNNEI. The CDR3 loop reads CASSENRVSGNTIYF. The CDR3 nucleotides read TGTGCCAGCAGCGAAAACAGGGTCTCTGGAAACACCATATATTTT.

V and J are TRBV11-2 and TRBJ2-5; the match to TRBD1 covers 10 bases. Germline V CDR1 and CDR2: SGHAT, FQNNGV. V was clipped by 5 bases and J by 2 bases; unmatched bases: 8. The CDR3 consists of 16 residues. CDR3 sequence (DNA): TGTGCCAGCAGCCGGAGGGACAGGGGTCGTCAAGAGACCCAGTACTTC. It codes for CASSRRDRGRQETQYF.

This CDR3 reads CASSLGGQIYNEQFF. CDR3 DNA sequence: TGTGCCAGCAGCTTGGGGGGACAGATCTACAATGAGCAGTTCTTC. The V and J genes are TRBV5-4 and TRBJ2-1; 7 bases map to TRBD1. The V gene's germline CDR1 is SGHNT and CDR2 YYREEE (reference sequence). The CDR3 runs 15 residues. V lost 0 bases and J lost 3; bases outside the gene matches: 3.

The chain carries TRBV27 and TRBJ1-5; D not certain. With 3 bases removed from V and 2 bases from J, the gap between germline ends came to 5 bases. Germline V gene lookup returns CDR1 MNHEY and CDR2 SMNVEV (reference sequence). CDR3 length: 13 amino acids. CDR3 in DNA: TGTGCCAGCAGTTTTAATGGCAATCAGCCCCAGCATTTT. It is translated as CASSFNGNQPQHF.

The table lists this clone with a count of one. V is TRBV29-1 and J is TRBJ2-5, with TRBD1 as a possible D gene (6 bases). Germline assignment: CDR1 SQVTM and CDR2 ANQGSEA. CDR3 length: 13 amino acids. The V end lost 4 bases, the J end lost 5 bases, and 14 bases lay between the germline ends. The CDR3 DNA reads TGCAGCGTTGTCGCCAGGGGCTGGGAGACCCAGTACTTC. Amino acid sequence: CSVVARGWETQYF.